These 24 T cell receptor beta chains share one sample of origin, sequenced in a study of shared clonotypes between healthy human individuals. Measured with immunoSEQ multiplex PCR; TCRdb has only the in-frame clones, and not every one. In the table there are approximately 2,300,000 clones, about 90% of which are singletons. Input material: naive CD4+ T cells from PBMCs. The subset: CD45RA+ positively selected. These TCRs come from a man aged 18 to 29 in good health. Some clones in this sample may be carry-over from other donors' samples.

The V and J genes are TRBV18 and TRBJ2-2; no firm D call. The length of the CDR3 is 16 residues. The V and J ends lost 0 bases and 2 bases respectively, with 10 bases between them. CDR1 KGHSH and CDR2 LQKENI come from the germline V gene. The CDR3, as DNA: TGTGCCAGCTCACCACCCCCCCCACTTAACACCGGGGAGCTGTTTTTT. Translating gives CASSPPPPLNTGELFF.

The chain links TRBV20-1 to TRBJ1-1; the D is unclear. The CDR3 runs 11 residues. The germline V gene encodes CDR1 DFQATT and CDR2 SNEGSKA (reference sequence). V shed 5 bases and J shed 11 bases, with 15 bases lying between them. The CDR3 loop is CSAYVRVLAFF. DNA of the CDR3: TGCAGTGCTTACGTGAGGGTTTTGGCTTTCTTT.

CDR3 loop: CASSEEGGARYEQYF. The CDR3, as DNA: TGTGCCAGCAGTGAGGAAGGGGGCGCGAGGTACGAGCAGTACTTC. The rearrangement uses TRBV2 and TRBJ2-7; TRBD1 matches 7 bases. Germline CDR1 reads SNHLY; CDR2 reads FYNNEI. With 3 bases clipped from V and 4 bases from J, the junction kept 9 bases outside the gene matches. The CDR3 extends over 15 amino acids.

V usage is TRBV11-2 and J usage is TRBJ2-6; D is perhaps TRBD1 (6 bases). CDR3 size: 17 residues. Trimming shortened V by 5 bases and J by 6 bases, and 20 bases separated the two germline ends. Germline-derived CDR1 and CDR2 are SGHAT and FQNNGV. CDR3 region: CASSPWGQLGVANVLTF. CDR3 DNA: TGTGCCAGCAGCCCATGGGGGCAGCTCGGGGTGGCCAACGTCCTGACTTTC.

As for this clone: This sample also contains other DNA sequences that code for the same CDR3. The chain carries TRBV18 and TRBJ2-2; D remains ambiguous. The CDR3 loop spans 12 amino acids. The V end lost 2 bases, the J end lost 6 bases, and 4 bases lay between the germline ends. Germline CDR1 reads KGHSH; CDR2 reads LQKENI. The CDR3 sequence: CASSPRAGELFF. The CDR3 DNA reads as TGTGCCAGCTCACCAAGGGCCGGGGAGCTGTTTTTT.

J is TRBJ1-4 and V is TRBV27; D is perhaps TRBD1 (6 bases). CDR1 and CDR2 (germline): MNHEY, SMNVEV (reference sequence). The CDR3 covers 14 residues. V gave up 6 bases and J gave up 8 bases, with 16 bases separating them. This CDR3 reads CASSRGGAEEKLFF. The CDR3 bases are TGTGCCAGCAGCCGGGGGGGGGCAGAAGAAAAACTGTTTTTT.

The V call is TRBV11-2, the J call TRBJ2-6, with a tentative D call TRBD2 (5 bases). Germline V gene sequence: CDR1 SGHAT, CDR2 FQNNGV. This CDR3 region has 14 residues. Trimming stripped 5 bases from V and 0 bases from J, with 5 bases between. In DNA form, the CDR3 reads TGTGCCAGCAGCGGACTCTCTGGGGCCAACGTCCTGACTTTC. As protein: CASSGLSGANVLTF.

The chain couples TRBV2 to TRBJ2-1; the D call may be TRBD1 or TRBD2 (5 bases each). Looked up from germline, CDR1 is SNHLY and CDR2 is FYNNEI. The CDR3 is 18 amino acids. V was cut by 5 bases and J by 9 bases, with 29 bases left in between. The CDR3 DNA sequence: TGTGCCAGCAGTCCGGACTGGGACGGCGGTTGGGCAGGGAGTGAGCAGTTCTTC. As protein: CASSPDWDGGWAGSEQFF.

The CDR3 sequence is CASSLTGPLGTEAFF. DNA for the CDR3: TGTGCCAGCAGTTTGACAGGACCATTGGGCACTGAAGCTTTCTTT. This chain joins TRBV27 and TRBJ1-1; TRBD1 might be the D (6 bases). The CDR3 length is 15 residues. From germline, CDR1 is MNHEY and CDR2 SMNVEV (reference sequence). V lost 3 bases, J lost 4 bases, and 15 bases lay in between.

The chain has TRBV28 and TRBJ1-2; D possibly corresponds to TRBD1 (6 bases). Looked up from germline, CDR1 is MDHEN and CDR2 is SYDVKM. V gave up 7 bases and J gave up 4 bases, with 19 bases separating them. The CDR3 loop spans 15 amino acids. The CDR3 bases are TGTGCCAGCAACCCACAGGGCTTCTTGGGCTATGGCTACACCTTC. It is translated as CASNPQGFLGYGYTF.

This rearrangement joins TRBV9 to TRBJ2-7; D may correspond to TRBD1 or TRBD2 (5 bases each). Germline V gives CDR1 SGDLS, CDR2 YYNGEE. V was trimmed by 0 bases and J by 2 bases, leaving 9 bases between them. This CDR3 is built from 14 residues. The DNA for the CDR3 is TGTGCCAGCAGCGTAGGAGGGGCGACCTACGAGCAGTACTTC. Its translation: CASSVGGATYEQYF.

Only a few counts were recorded for this clone. At one of its ends the junction is not consistent with the germline gene, which may arise from a read error. The V gene is TRBV19, the J gene TRBJ1-1; D is unclear. The germline V gene has CDR1 LNHDA and CDR2 SQIVND (reference sequence). The CDR3 is 11 residues long. CDR3 sequence (DNA): TGTGCCAGTAGTGTTTCTACGACACTGAAGTTT. Its translation: CASSVSTTLKF.

The rearrangement joins TRBV5-1 to TRBJ2-5; D gene unclear. CDR1 is SGHRS and CDR2 is YFSETQ in the germline V gene. The CDR3 is made up of 15 amino acids. V dropped 4 bases and J dropped 5 bases, with 18 bases sitting between them. CDR3 in amino acids: CASSLAQERWETQYF. The CDR3 coding sequence is TGCGCCAGCAGCCTGGCTCAGGAGAGATGGGAGACCCAGTACTTC.

This chain connects TRBV14 to TRBJ1-3; D perhaps matches TRBD1 (5 bases). Looked up from germline, CDR1 is SGHDN and CDR2 is FVKESK. V was clipped by 4 bases and J by 4 bases, with 14 bases between them. There are 15 residues in the CDR3. CDR3 sequence reads: CASSLRRGAGNTIYF. The CDR3 DNA reads TGTGCCAGCAGCCTCCGGAGGGGCGCCGGAAACACCATATATTTT. The full variable domain, in which reference TRBV14 and TRBJ1-3 provide the parts outside the CDR3, is EAGVTQFPSHSVIEKGQTVTLRCDPISGHDNLYWYRRVMGKEIKFLLHFVKESKQDESGMPNNRFLAERTGGTYSTLKVQPAELEDSGVYFCASSLRRGAGNTIYFGEGSWLTVV.

This clone was recorded once. This chain uses TRBV19 with TRBJ2-7, with no clear D. The CDR3 is 13 residues long. Germline V lookup: CDR1 LNHDA, CDR2 SQIVND (reference sequence). V gave up 3 bases and J gave up 2 bases, with 8 bases separating them. CDR3 amino acids: CASSMVGAYEQYF. The CDR3 DNA reads as TGTGCCAGTAGTATGGTCGGAGCCTACGAGCAGTACTTC.

The chain has TRBV4-1 and TRBJ1-1; D may be TRBD1 (5 bases). The CDR3 totals 13 residues. V lost 3 bases and J lost 11, with 16 bases in between. Germline loops: CDR1 MGHRA, CDR2 YSYEKL. This CDR3 reads CASSHTPGHLAFF. In nucleotides, the CDR3 is TGCGCCAGCAGCCACACCCCGGGGCATCTGGCTTTCTTT.

On this clone itself: In the same sample, other DNA sequences code for this CDR3. The gene calls are TRBV7-2 and TRBJ1-1; tentative D call: TRBD1 (5 bases). The length of the CDR3 is 15 residues. Germline assignment: CDR1 SGHTA and CDR2 FQGNSA. The V end lost 1 base, the J end lost 0 bases, and 9 bases lay between the germline ends. This CDR3 reads CASSLVAGLNTEAFF. The CDR3 region has the DNA TGTGCCAGCAGCTTAGTGGCAGGGCTGAACACTGAAGCTTTCTTT.

The chain couples TRBV7-9 to TRBJ1-2; D is possibly TRBD1 (5 bases). This CDR3 has 13 residues. Between the trimmed V and J ends, which lost 0 bases and 8 bases, there was a span of 10 bases. The germline V gene has CDR1 SEHNR and CDR2 FQNEAQ (reference sequence). The CDR3 reads CASSLARGYGYTF. The CDR3 nucleotides are TGTGCCAGCAGCTTAGCACGGGGGTACGGCTACACCTTC.

This chain connects TRBV11-2 to TRBJ2-1; TRBD2 agrees at 7 bases. The V segment lost 3 bases and the J segment 11 bases; nucleotides outside the gene matches: 7. The germline gives CDR1 SGHAT, CDR2 FQNNGV. The CDR3 is made up of 13 amino acids. In nucleotides, the CDR3 is TGTGCCAGCAGCTTTGAAAGACTAGCCCAGCAGTTCTTC. Encoded protein: CASSFERLAQQFF.

The CDR3 loop is CASNLKGRNYGYTF. DNA for the CDR3: TGTGCCAGCAACCTCAAGGGAAGGAACTATGGCTACACCTTC. The rearrangement joins TRBV6-6 to TRBJ1-2; the D is unclear. Germline CDR1 MNHNY, CDR2 SVGAGI (reference sequence). Trimming left V 7 bases short and J 2 bases short, with 14 bases between. This CDR3 comprises 14 residues.

The V call is TRBV6-5, the J call TRBJ1-2; D not resolved. CDR1 is MNHEY and CDR2 is SVGAGI in the germline V gene. V was pared by 0 bases and J by 0 bases, with 11 bases between. The CDR3 is made up of 16 amino acids. The CDR3 loop reads CASSYSGGISNYGYTF. The CDR3 DNA is TGTGCCAGCAGTTACTCGGGCGGAATCTCTAACTATGGCTACACCTTC.

This chain links TRBV18 with TRBJ2-6; TRBD1 might be the D (6 bases). V lost 3 bases and J lost 0, with 15 bases in between. The CDR3 is made up of 18 amino acids. Germline-derived CDR1 and CDR2 are KGHSH and LQKENI. The CDR3, as DNA: TGTGCCAGCTCACCCCAGGGGCTACGGGCCTCTGGGGCCAACGTCCTGACTTTC. This codes for CASSPQGLRASGANVLTF.

The chain joins TRBV5-1 to TRBJ2-3; D may be TRBD1 or TRBD2 (5 bases each). Trimming pared 7 bases from V and 0 bases from J, leaving 9 bases between. Germline lookup yields CDR1 SGHRS and CDR2 YFSETQ. The CDR3 has 13 residues. CDR3 coding DNA: TGCGCCAGCGGGACGGCTAGCACAGATACGCAGTATTTT. Protein sequence: CASGTASTDTQYF.

V gene TRBV14 combines with J gene TRBJ2-7; 9 bases fit TRBD1. The V segment lost 5 bases and the J segment 6 bases; nucleotides outside the gene matches: 17. The CDR3 spans 17 residues. The germline gives CDR1 SGHDN, CDR2 FVKESK. CDR3 nucleotides: TGTGCCAGCAGCGTTCGGGACAGGGTCGGGAGAGGAGGCGAGCAGTACTTC. Residues: CASSVRDRVGRGGEQYF. Full variable domain (remainder filled in from reference TRBV14 and TRBJ2-7): EAGVTQFPSHSVIEKGQTVTLRCDPISGHDNLYWYRRVMGKEIKFLLHFVKESKQDESGMPNNRFLAERTGGTYSTLKVQPAELEDSGVYFCASSVRDRVGRGGEQYFGPGTRLTVT.